These 15 T cell receptor beta chains were sequenced from one sample in a study of T cells in Graves' hyperthyroidism and ophthalmopathy. Amplification of TCR beta CDR3 regions used RNA as the template. The HTBI set primed first-round TCR CDR3 RT-PCR. MiXCR was run by TCRdb on the multiplex PCR reads, yielding one entry per CDR3 protein. The repertoire includes nearly 600,000 distinct CDR3 sequences, 12% to 15% of them detected once, and roughly 7.7% sits in the top ten. The specimen sequenced was blood. The origin of the receptors is a young woman with Graves' ophthalmopathy.

J is TRBJ2-1 and V is TRBV20-1, with 15 bases lining up with TRBD2. With 5 bases clipped from V and 5 bases from J, the junction kept 4 bases outside the gene matches. Germline loops: CDR1 DFQATT, CDR2 SNEGSKA (reference sequence). This CDR3 comprises 15 residues. In DNA, the CDR3 is TGCAGTGCTTCAAGGACTAGCGGGAGGGACAATGAGCAGTTCTTC. Residues: CSASRTSGRDNEQFF.

Of note for this clonotype: Since a much larger clone is just one base distant, this may be a read error. The rearrangement links TRBV7-3 to TRBJ2-1; D is unresolved. CDR1 SGHTA and CDR2 FQGTGA come from the germline V gene. The CDR3 extends over 14 amino acids. The V gene lost 2 bases and the J gene lost 6 bases, with 11 bases spanning the gap. The CDR3 region has the DNA TGTGCCAGCAGCTTATCGATCCCCCCCAATGAGCAGTTCTTC. Protein sequence: CASSLSIPPNEQFF.

This clonotype showed up many times. The chain joins TRBV3-1 to TRBJ2-7; perhaps TRBD2 as D (5 bases). The V end lost 3 bases, the J end lost 0 bases, and 12 bases lay between the germline ends. Germline V gene sequence: CDR1 LGHDT, CDR2 YNNKEL (reference sequence). The length of the CDR3 is 15 residues. The CDR3 sequence is CASSQSSSSSYEQYF. In DNA, the CDR3 is TGTGCCAGCAGCCAGTCTAGCTCGAGCTCCTACGAGCAGTACTTC.

There are a few counts of this clonotype. The chain links TRBV9 to TRBJ1-1; no definite D call. CDR1 SGDLS and CDR2 YYNGEE come from the germline V gene. This CDR3 is built from 14 residues. V was shortened by 4 bases and J by 8 bases, with 18 bases between the two germline ends. CDR3 DNA sequence: TGTGCCAGCAGCCCGCGGACCGGTAATGGGGAAGCTTTCTTT. Translated: CASSPRTGNGEAFF.

There are many counts of this clonotype. The chain has TRBV6-1 and TRBJ2-1; 10 bases are shared with TRBD2. The CDR3 loop spans 14 amino acids. The germline V gene encodes CDR1 MNHNS and CDR2 SASEGT. The J segment lost 7 bases and the V segment lost 6 bases, leaving 6 bases of the junction unmatched. The CDR3 protein is CASRTAGGPNEQFF. The DNA of the CDR3 is TGTGCCAGCAGGACAGCGGGAGGGCCAAATGAGCAGTTCTTC.

This chain uses TRBV7-3 with TRBJ2-7, with D tentatively TRBD2 (5 bases). The V gene lost 9 bases and the J gene lost 6 bases, with 18 bases spanning the gap. This CDR3 spans 13 amino acids. CDR1 and CDR2 (germline): SGHTA, FQGTGA. The CDR3 DNA reads TGTGCCAGTAGTATTATAGAGGGTCGCGAGCAGTACTTC. Its protein product is CASSIIEGREQYF.

This clonotype was picked up many times. The V gene is TRBV5-1, the J gene TRBJ2-1; the D gene could be TRBD1 or TRBD2 (5 bases each). The CDR3 has 14 residues. The germline V gene encodes CDR1 SGHRS and CDR2 YFSETQ. V dropped 3 bases and J dropped 10 bases, with 17 bases sitting between them. The CDR3 here is CASSSGTQGPEQFF. The CDR3 nucleotides read TGCGCCAGCAGCTCCGGGACGCAAGGTCCCGAGCAGTTCTTC.

The J gene is TRBJ2-7, the V gene TRBV19, with D perhaps TRBD1 or TRBD2 (6 bases each). The CDR3 is 15 residues long. V was shortened by 10 bases and J by 1 base, with 20 bases between the two germline ends. Germline V gene data show CDR1 as LNHDA and CDR2 as SQIVND (reference sequence). CDR3 in DNA: TGTGCCACCCGGCGCGGGACACAACTATCCTACGAGCAGTACTTC. This codes for CATRRGTQLSYEQYF.

V and J are TRBV18 and TRBJ1-2, with D tentatively TRBD1 (6 bases). Trimming stripped 5 bases from V and 3 bases from J, with 16 bases between. CDR3 length equals 15 residues. Germline V gene sequence: CDR1 KGHSH, CDR2 LQKENI. CDR3 loop: CASSRRGGPDYGYTF. CDR3 nucleotides: TGTGCCAGCTCAAGGAGGGGGGGCCCTGACTATGGCTACACCTTC.

This clonotype was recorded many times. The chain combines TRBV3-1 with TRBJ1-4; no reliable D call. Germline CDR1 is LGHDT and CDR2 is YNNKEL (reference sequence). V was shortened by 2 bases and J by 8 bases, with 18 bases between the two germline ends. The CDR3 covers 16 residues. The CDR3 here is CASSQRSNRREEKLFF. The CDR3 nucleotides read TGTGCCAGCAGCCAAAGGTCGAACCGGCGGGAAGAAAAACTGTTTTTT.

This clonotype showed up just a few times. The chain carries TRBV27 and TRBJ1-4; TRBD1 matches at 7 bases. Germline V gene sequence: CDR1 MNHEY, CDR2 SMNVEV (reference sequence). This CDR3 has 14 residues. The V segment lost 2 bases and the J segment 8 bases; nucleotides outside the gene matches: 5. This CDR3 reads CASSLRGGAEKLFF. CDR3 nucleotides: TGTGCCAGCAGTTTAAGAGGGGGCGCGGAAAAACTGTTTTTT.

This clonotype was seen many times. The chain joins TRBV28 to TRBJ2-7; no definite D call. V lost 8 bases, J lost 2 bases, and 13 bases lay in between. This CDR3 comprises 13 residues. CDR1 is MDHEN and CDR2 is SYDVKM in the germline V gene. This CDR3 is CASRDILTYEQYF. The CDR3 nucleotides are TGTGCCAGCCGTGACATACTTACCTACGAGCAGTACTTC.

This clonotype showed up many times. The chain uses TRBV28 and TRBJ2-7; D might be TRBD1 (6 bases). Trimming left V 7 bases short and J 3 bases short, with 13 bases between. There are 13 residues in the CDR3. Germline loops: CDR1 MDHEN, CDR2 SYDVKM. The CDR3: CASNLGQNYEQYF. The CDR3 region has the DNA TGTGCCAGCAATCTCGGACAGAACTACGAGCAGTACTTC.

This clonotype appeared many times. This chain links TRBV9 with TRBJ1-4, with D possibly TRBD1 on 5 matching bases. With 4 bases removed from V and 7 bases from J, the gap between germline ends came to 17 bases. Per the germline V gene, CDR1 is SGDLS and CDR2 is YYNGEE. The CDR3 contains 15 residues. As DNA, the CDR3 is TGTGCCAGCAGCACCGGAGGGACGATTCGTGAAAAACTGTTTTTT. It translates to CASSTGGTIREKLFF.

This clonotype appeared many times. The chain carries TRBV11-1 and TRBJ1-1, with 10 bases lining up with TRBD1. The ends lost 5 bases at V and 5 bases at J; junction bases unmatched: 8. Germline V gene lookup returns CDR1 SGHAT and CDR2 FQDESV (reference sequence). The CDR3 length is 15 residues. The CDR3 DNA reads as TGTGCCAGCAGCAACCGGGACAGGGGAGTGACTGAAGCTTTCTTT. Translating it yields CASSNRDRGVTEAFF.